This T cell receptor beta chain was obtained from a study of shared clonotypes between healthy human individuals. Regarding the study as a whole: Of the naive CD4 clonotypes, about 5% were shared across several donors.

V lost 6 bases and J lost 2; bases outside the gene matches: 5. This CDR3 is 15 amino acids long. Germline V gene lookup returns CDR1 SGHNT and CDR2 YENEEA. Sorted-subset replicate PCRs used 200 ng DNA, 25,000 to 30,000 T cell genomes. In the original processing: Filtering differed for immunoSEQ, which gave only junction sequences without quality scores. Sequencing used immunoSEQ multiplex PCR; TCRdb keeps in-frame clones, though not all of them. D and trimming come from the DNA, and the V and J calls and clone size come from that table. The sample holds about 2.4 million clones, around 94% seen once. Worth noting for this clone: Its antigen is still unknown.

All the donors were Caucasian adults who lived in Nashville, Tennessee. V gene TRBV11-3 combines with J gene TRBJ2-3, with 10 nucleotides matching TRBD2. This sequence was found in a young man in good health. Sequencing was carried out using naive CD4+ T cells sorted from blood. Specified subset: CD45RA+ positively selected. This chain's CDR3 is CASSFGTSVTDTQYF. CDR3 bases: TGTGCCAGCAGTTTCGGGACTAGCGTCACAGATACGCAGTATTTT.